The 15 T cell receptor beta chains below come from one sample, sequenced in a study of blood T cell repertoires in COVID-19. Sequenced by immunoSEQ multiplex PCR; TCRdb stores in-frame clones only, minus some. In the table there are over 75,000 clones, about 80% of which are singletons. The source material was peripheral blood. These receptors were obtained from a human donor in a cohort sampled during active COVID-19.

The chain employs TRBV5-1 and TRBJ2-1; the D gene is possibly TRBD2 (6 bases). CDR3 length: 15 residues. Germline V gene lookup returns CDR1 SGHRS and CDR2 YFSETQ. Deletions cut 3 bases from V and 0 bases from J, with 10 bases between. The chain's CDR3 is CASSSGERSYNEQFF. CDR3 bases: TGCGCCAGCAGCTCGGGAGAGCGCTCCTACAATGAGCAGTTCTTC.

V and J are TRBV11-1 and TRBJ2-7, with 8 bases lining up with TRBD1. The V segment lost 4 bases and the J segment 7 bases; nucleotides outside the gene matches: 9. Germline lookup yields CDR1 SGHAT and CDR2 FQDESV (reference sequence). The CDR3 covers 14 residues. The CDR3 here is CASSSDRVGKEQYF. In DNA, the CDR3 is TGTGCCAGCAGCTCGGACAGGGTCGGGAAGGAGCAGTACTTC.

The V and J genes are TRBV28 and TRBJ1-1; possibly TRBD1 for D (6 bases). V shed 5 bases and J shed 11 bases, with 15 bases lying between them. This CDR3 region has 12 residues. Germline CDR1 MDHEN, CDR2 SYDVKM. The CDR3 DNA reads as TGTGCCAGCAGTCCCTTAACCCAGGGGGCTTTCTTT. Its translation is CASSPLTQGAFF.

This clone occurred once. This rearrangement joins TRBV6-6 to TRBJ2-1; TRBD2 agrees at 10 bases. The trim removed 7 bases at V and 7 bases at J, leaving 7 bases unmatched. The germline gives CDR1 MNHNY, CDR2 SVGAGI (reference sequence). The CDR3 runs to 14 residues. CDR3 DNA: TGTGCCAGCACCCCCACTAGCGGGAAAAATGAGCAGTTCTTC. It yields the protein CASTPTSGKNEQFF.

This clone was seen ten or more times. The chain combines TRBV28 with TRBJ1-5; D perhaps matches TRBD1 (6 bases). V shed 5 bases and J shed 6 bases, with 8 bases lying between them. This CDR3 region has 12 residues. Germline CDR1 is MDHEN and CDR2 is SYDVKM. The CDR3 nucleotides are TGTGCCAGCAGTCACAGGGTTCAGCCCCAGCATTTT. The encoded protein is CASSHRVQPQHF.

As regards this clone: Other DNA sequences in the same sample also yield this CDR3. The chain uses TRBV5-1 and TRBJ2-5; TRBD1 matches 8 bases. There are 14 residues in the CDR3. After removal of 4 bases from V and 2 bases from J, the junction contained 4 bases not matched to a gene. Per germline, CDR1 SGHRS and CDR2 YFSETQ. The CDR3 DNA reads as TGCGCCAGCAGCCTTCGGGACAGGCAAGAGACCCAGTACTTC. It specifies CASSLRDRQETQYF. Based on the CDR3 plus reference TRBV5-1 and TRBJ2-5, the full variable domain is KAGVTQTPRYLIKTRGQQVTLSCSPISGHRSVSWYQQTPGQGLQFLFEYFSETQRNKGNFPGRFSGRQFSNSRSEMNVSTLELGDSALYLCASSLRDRQETQYFGPGTRLLVL.

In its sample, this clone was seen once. CDR3 DNA: TGCGCCAGCAGCCCCGGGACAGGGTCGACTAACTATGGCTACACCTTC. Protein: CASSPGTGSTNYGYTF. The V gene is TRBV5-1, the J gene TRBJ1-2; TRBD1 agrees at 9 bases. CDR3 length: 16 amino acids. V was pared by 4 bases and J by 0 bases, with 7 bases of the junction left unmatched. The germline V gene encodes CDR1 SGHRS and CDR2 YFSETQ. The whole variable domain, remainder taken from reference TRBV5-1 and TRBJ1-2, is KAGVTQTPRYLIKTRGQQVTLSCSPISGHRSVSWYQQTPGQGLQFLFEYFSETQRNKGNFPGRFSGRQFSNSRSEMNVSTLELGDSALYLCASSPGTGSTNYGYTFGSGTRLTVV.

The CDR3 bases are TGTGCCAGCAGCGTCACAGGGTCCGGGGAGCTGTTTTTT. It is translated as CASSVTGSGELFF. The genes are TRBV9 and TRBJ2-2; maybe TRBD1 (6 bases). The germline gives CDR1 SGDLS, CDR2 YYNGEE. Trimming took off 2 bases at V and 6 bases at J, with 8 bases between the two ends. This CDR3 region has 13 residues.

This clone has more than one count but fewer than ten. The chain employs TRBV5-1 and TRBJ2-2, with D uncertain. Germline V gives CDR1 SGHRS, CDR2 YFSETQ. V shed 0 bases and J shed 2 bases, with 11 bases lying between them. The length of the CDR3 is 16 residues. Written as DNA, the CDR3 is TGCGCCAGCAGCTTGGGACACCAAATTAACACCGGGGAGCTGTTTTTT. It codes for CASSLGHQINTGELFF.

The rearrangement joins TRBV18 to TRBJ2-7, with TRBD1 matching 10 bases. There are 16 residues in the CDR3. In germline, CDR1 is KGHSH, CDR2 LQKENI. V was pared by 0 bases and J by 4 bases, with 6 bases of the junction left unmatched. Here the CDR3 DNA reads TGTGCCAGCTCACCACCCACGGGACAGGGGTTGTACGAGCAGTACTTC. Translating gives CASSPPTGQGLYEQYF.

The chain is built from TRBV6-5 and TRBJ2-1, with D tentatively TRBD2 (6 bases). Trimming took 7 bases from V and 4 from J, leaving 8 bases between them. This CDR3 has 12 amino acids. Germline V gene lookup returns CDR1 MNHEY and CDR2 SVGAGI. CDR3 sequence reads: CASTLAYNEQFF. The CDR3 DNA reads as TGTGCCAGCACACTAGCTTACAATGAGCAGTTCTTC.

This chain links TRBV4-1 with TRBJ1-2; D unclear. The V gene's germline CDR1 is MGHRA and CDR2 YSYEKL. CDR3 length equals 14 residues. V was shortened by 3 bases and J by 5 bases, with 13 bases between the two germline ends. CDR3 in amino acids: CASSQGGGLYGYTF. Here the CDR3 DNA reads TGCGCCAGCAGCCAGGGAGGAGGGCTTTATGGCTACACCTTC.

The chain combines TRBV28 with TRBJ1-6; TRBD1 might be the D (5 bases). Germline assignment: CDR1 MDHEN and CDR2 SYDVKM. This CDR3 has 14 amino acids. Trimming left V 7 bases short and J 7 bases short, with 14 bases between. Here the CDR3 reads CASTMGGLNSPLHF. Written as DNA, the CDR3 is TGTGCCAGCACCATGGGGGGTTTAAATTCACCCCTCCACTTT.

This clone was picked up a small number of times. CDR3 amino acids: CASSGIGGLAVYNEQFF. The CDR3 DNA follows: TGTGCCAGCAGCGGCATTGGGGGACTAGCGGTTTACAATGAGCAGTTCTTC. V gene TRBV7-9 combines with J gene TRBJ2-1; 11 nucleotides line up with TRBD2. The length of the CDR3 is 17 residues. Germline-derived CDR1 and CDR2 are SEHNR and FQNEAQ (reference sequence). The V gene end was trimmed by 5 bases and the J gene end by 4 bases; junction bases not matched to a gene: 10.

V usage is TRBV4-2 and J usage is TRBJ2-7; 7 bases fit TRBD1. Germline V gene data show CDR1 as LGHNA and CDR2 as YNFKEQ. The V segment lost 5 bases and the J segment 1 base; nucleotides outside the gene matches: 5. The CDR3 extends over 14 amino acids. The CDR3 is CASSSRDRSYEQYF. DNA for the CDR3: TGTGCCAGCAGCTCACGGGACAGATCCTACGAGCAGTACTTC.